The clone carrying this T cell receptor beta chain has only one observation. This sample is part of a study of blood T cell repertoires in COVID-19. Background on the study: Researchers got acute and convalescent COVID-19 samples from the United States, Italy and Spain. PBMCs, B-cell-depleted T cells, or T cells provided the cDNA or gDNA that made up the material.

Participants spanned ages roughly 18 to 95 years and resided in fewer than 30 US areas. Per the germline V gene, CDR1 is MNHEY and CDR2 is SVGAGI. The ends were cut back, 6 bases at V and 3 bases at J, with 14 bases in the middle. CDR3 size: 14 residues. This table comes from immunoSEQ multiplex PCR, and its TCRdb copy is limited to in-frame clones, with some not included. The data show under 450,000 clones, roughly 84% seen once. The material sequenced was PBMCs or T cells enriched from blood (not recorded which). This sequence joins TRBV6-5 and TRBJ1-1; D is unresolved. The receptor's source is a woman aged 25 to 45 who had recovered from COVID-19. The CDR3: CASRAAGLDTEAFF. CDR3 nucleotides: TGTGCCAGCAGGGCCGCCGGGTTAGACACTGAAGCTTTCTTT.